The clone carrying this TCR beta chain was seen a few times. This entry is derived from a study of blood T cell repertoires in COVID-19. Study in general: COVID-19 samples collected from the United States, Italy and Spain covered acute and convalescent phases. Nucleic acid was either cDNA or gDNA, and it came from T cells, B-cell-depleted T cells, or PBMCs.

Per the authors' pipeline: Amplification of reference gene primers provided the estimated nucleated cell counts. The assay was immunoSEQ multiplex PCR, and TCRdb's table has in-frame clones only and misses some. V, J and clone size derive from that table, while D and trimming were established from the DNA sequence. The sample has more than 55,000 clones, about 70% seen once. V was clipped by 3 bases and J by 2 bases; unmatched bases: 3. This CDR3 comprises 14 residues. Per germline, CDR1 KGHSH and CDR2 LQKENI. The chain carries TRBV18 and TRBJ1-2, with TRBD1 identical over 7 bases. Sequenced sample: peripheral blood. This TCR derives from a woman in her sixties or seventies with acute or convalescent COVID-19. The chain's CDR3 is CASSPADRNYGYTF. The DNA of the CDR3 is TGTGCCAGCTCACCTGCGGACAGGAACTATGGCTACACCTTC.